The source of this T cell receptor (beta chain) is a study of blood T cell repertoires in COVID-19. Study at large: Italy, Spain and the United States were the sources of the convalescent and acute COVID-19 samples.

This clone was found once. The CDR3 is 14 amino acids. CDR1 is LGHDT and CDR2 is YNNKEL in the germline V gene (reference sequence). V was cut by 2 bases and J by 4 bases, with 11 bases left in between. This table comes from immunoSEQ multiplex PCR, and its TCRdb copy is limited to in-frame clones, with some not included. The table lists 200,000 to 300,000 clones, around four fifths of them singletons. The TCR comes from a woman between 55 and 75 years old with active or convalescent COVID-19. The sample consisted of peripheral blood. V usage is TRBV3-1 (or the pseudogene TRBV3-2) and J usage is TRBJ1-2; no reliable D call. CDR3 coding DNA: TGTGCCAGCAGCCAATTAGTGCAGGCCTATGGCTACACCTTC. Protein sequence: CASSQLVQAYGYTF.